Each of the 16 T cell receptor beta chains below was sequenced from the same sample in a study of blood T cell repertoires in COVID-19. Method: immunoSEQ multiplex PCR; TCRdb's copy keeps in-frame clones and lacks some. The sample has roughly 300,000 clones; 87% are singletons. Sequenced input: peripheral blood. Every receptor here comes from a woman between 50 and 59 years old who had recovered from COVID-19.

The chain combines TRBV12-3 or TRBV12-4 with TRBJ1-4, with no clear D. The V end lost 11 bases, the J end lost 5 bases, and 15 bases lay between the germline ends. The CDR3 consists of 13 residues. Here the CDR3 DNA reads TGTGCCTCAGCTCCGGGGTGGAATGAAAAACTGTTTTTT. The encoded protein is CASAPGWNEKLFF.

The CDR3 region is CASSYSELANTGELFF. Here the CDR3 DNA reads TGTGCCAGCAGTTACTCGGAGCTTGCGAACACCGGGGAGCTGTTTTTT. This sequence joins TRBV6-5 and TRBJ2-2; D ambiguous. CDR1 and CDR2 (germline): MNHEY, SVGAGI. V was trimmed by 0 bases and J by 0 bases, leaving 8 bases between them. The CDR3 has 16 residues.

This rearrangement joins TRBV21-1 to TRBJ2-6; the listed D gene, TRBD1, was not tested against the DNA. TRBV21-1 is deemed a pseudogene. The CDR3 sequence is 19 residues long. The CDR3 DNA sequence: TGTGCCAGCAGTAAGACTCCGGGACAGAATCCAAATGGGGCCAACGTCCTGACTTTC. It is translated as CASSKTPGQNPNGANVLTF.

J is TRBJ1-1 and V is TRBV28, with D unclear. The CDR3 is made up of 15 amino acids. Trimming cost V 1 base and J 11 bases, with 20 bases left between them. Germline V gene sequence: CDR1 MDHEN, CDR2 SYDVKM. The CDR3 here is CASSLFATEDPRAFF. CDR3 DNA: TGTGCCAGCAGTTTATTCGCGACGGAGGACCCCCGGGCTTTCTTT.

V and J are TRBV5-6 and TRBJ2-6; 7 bases map to TRBD2. From germline, CDR1 is SGHDT and CDR2 YYEEEE. J was trimmed by 2 bases and V by 0 bases; bases with no gene match: 2. CDR3 size: 16 residues. CDR3 residues: CASSLVREAGANVLTF. CDR3 nucleotides: TGTGCCAGCAGCTTGGTCCGGGAGGCTGGGGCCAACGTCCTGACTTTC.

The chain recombines TRBV6-1 with TRBJ1-5; D possibly corresponds to TRBD1 (5 bases). In germline, CDR1 is MNHNS, CDR2 SASEGT. Between the trimmed V and J ends, which lost 3 bases and 3 bases, there was a span of 9 bases. This CDR3 contains 14 residues. For the CDR3, the DNA is TGTGCCAGCAGTGACAGGGCCCTCAATCAGCCCCAGCATTTT. This translates into CASSDRALNQPQHF.

The chain combines TRBV30 with TRBJ2-3, with TRBD1 matching 8 bases. This CDR3 comprises 13 residues. The trim removed 8 bases at V and 5 bases at J, leaving 9 bases unmatched. From germline, CDR1 is GTSNPN and CDR2 SVGIG (reference sequence). The CDR3 region has the DNA TGTGCCGGAACCCGGGGGACAGGAGATACGCAGTATTTT. This translates into CAGTRGTGDTQYF.

The V and J genes are TRBV7-3 and TRBJ2-3; 8 nucleotides agree with TRBD2. Losses at the gene ends were 5 bases for V and 4 bases for J; bases not matched to a gene: 8. CDR1 is SGHTA, CDR2 FQGTGA, per germline. The CDR3 extends over 15 amino acids. CDR3 DNA: TGTGCCAGCAGCCAGAGCGGGAGTATCGCAGATACGCAGTATTTT. It is translated as CASSQSGSIADTQYF.

The chain joins TRBV24-1 to TRBJ2-4, with TRBD2 as a possible D gene (6 bases). This CDR3 region has 15 residues. Trimming removed 4 bases from V and 8 bases from J, with 17 bases in between. CDR1 and CDR2 (germline): KGHDR, SFDVKD. CDR3 sequence (DNA): TGTGCCACCAGTGACAGCTCCTATACGGGGGACATTCAGTACTTC. Translated, it gives CATSDSSYTGDIQYF.

This rearrangement joins TRBV11-2 to TRBJ1-4; the D gene is possibly TRBD1 (5 bases). Trimming took off 5 bases at V and 2 bases at J, with 12 bases between the two ends. Germline V CDR1 and CDR2: SGHAT, FQNNGV. The CDR3 is 15 residues long. CDR3 DNA: TGTGCCAGCAGCAGATCCGGGACTACTAATGAAAAACTGTTTTTT. Its protein product is CASSRSGTTNEKLFF.

The chain carries TRBV29-1 and TRBJ2-1, with 12 bases matching TRBD2. The V gene end was trimmed by 7 bases and the J gene end by 9 bases; junction bases not matched to a gene: 13. From germline, CDR1 is SQVTM and CDR2 ANQGSEA. The CDR3 runs to 15 residues. CDR3 nucleotides: TGCAGCGCTACGAGGACTAGCGGGGCCCGCAGTGAGCAGTTCTTC. It translates to CSATRTSGARSEQFF.

The chain employs TRBV7-9 and TRBJ2-7, with TRBD1 matching over 9 bases. Germline V gene lookup returns CDR1 SEHNR and CDR2 FQNEAQ (reference sequence). J lost 4 bases, V lost 5 bases, and 9 bases had no gene match. The CDR3 covers 15 residues. CDR3: CASSPGTGSRYEQYF. For the CDR3, the DNA is TGTGCCAGCAGCCCAGGGACAGGGAGTCGATACGAGCAGTACTTC. Supplemented by reference TRBV7-9 and TRBJ2-7, the full variable domain reads DTGVSQNPRHKITKRGQNVTFRCDPISEHNRLYWYRQTLGQGPEFLTYFQNEAQLEKSRLLSDRFSAERPKGSFSTLEIQRTEQGDSAMYLCASSPGTGSRYEQYFGPGTRLTVT.

The J gene is TRBJ2-1, the V gene TRBV6-5; the D gene is possibly TRBD2 (6 bases). Germline loops: CDR1 MNHEY, CDR2 SVGAGI. This CDR3 contains 12 residues. V was shortened by 2 bases and J by 15 bases, with 14 bases between the two germline ends. CDR3 nucleotides: TGTGCCAGCAGTTACCCCCGGGGGACTCTGTTCTTC. This encodes CASSYPRGTLFF.

The CDR3 reads CASMGDGAAPLHF. In nucleotides, the CDR3 is TGTGCCAGCATGGGTGACGGAGCTGCACCCCTCCACTTT. The chain joins TRBV2 to TRBJ1-6; no reliable D call. Germline CDR1 and CDR2: SNHLY and FYNNEI. V lost 7 bases to trimming and J lost 11 bases, with 15 bases between them. The CDR3 is 13 residues long.

The chain recombines TRBV12-3 or TRBV12-4 with TRBJ1-1; D uncertain. V was shortened by 8 bases and J by 0 bases, with 10 bases between the two germline ends. The CDR3 sequence is 13 residues long. The CDR3 protein is CASGGPMNTEAFF. The CDR3 DNA reads as TGTGCCAGCGGTGGGCCTATGAACACTGAAGCTTTCTTT.

This chain uses TRBV5-6 with TRBJ1-2; D is unclear. Germline CDR1 reads SGHDT; CDR2 reads YYEEEE. The V and J ends lost 4 bases and 2 bases respectively, with 12 bases between them. CDR3 length: 14 residues. The CDR3 loop is CASSRDGANYGYTF. CDR3 nucleotide sequence: TGTGCCAGCAGCCGAGACGGAGCAAACTATGGCTACACCTTC.